This TCR beta chain was identified in a study of regulatory T cells in long-lasting Graves disease. This clonotype was counted between two and nine times. Its antigen is unknown. The time point here: newly diagnosed GD, antithyroid drugs for less than 3 months. Preparation of the TCR library used RNA extracted from PBMCs. The V gene lost 8 bases and the J gene lost 3 bases, with 13 bases spanning the gap. CDR1 is ENHRY, CDR2 SYGVKD, per germline. This CDR3 has 13 amino acids. Study-level findings and limits: Tissue studied was limited to peripheral blood, excluding thyroid tissue.

Library construction for TCR beta used iRepertoire HTBI primers and Arm-PCR of CDR3 regions. Original methodology: Identified segments across samples numbered 60 or so TRBV and approximately 15 TRBJ. MiXCR, run by TCRdb on the multiplex PCR reads, gives a single entry per CDR3 protein. These V and J calls originate from TCRdb's pipeline instead of the authors' own analysis. The sample holds about 420,000 distinct CDR3 sequences; about 15% are singletons and the top ten take roughly 23%. In addition, the sample was reused for a study of T cells in Graves' hyperthyroidism and ophthalmopathy. That report notes: Uncontrolled infection, other autoimmune disease, pregnancy or lactation excluded patients. A first-round RT-PCR of the TCR CDR3 used the HTBI primer set.

This TCR was sampled from a woman aged 18-29 years with Graves disease. Source: peripheral blood mononuclear cells (PBMCs), taken at new diagnosis, from a patient treated with antithyroid drugs. This chain connects TRBV10-3 to TRBJ1-1, with D hard to call. The CDR3, as DNA: TGTGCCATCGGCGGGCAGCCCGACACTGAAGCTTTCTTT. Protein: CAIGGQPDTEAFF.